The 14 T cell receptor beta chains presented below share a single source sample, sequenced in a study of T cells in Graves' hyperthyroidism and ophthalmopathy (dated by TCRdb to the late 2010s). Libraries were made using multiplex PCR. Sequencer: Illumina HiSeq 2000. The TCR beta CDR3 regions were amplified from RNA transcripts. A first-round RT-PCR of the TCR CDR3 used the HTBI primer set with the Qiagen OneStep RT-PCR kit. Using fastp trimming at Q25 and MiXCR clonotype assembly, TCRdb reanalyzed the public sequencing data and kept in-frame beta chains. One record per CDR3 amino acid sequence lists the most common genes and DNA. Across this sample there are around 520,000 distinct CDR3 sequences, with around an eighth seen only once. The ten largest account for less than 20% of the sample. The sample consisted of blood. Receptor source: a young woman with Graves' hyperthyroidism.

This clonotype has a count of ten or more. V gene TRBV10-3 combines with J gene TRBJ1-2; 9 bases are a match to TRBD1. The length of the CDR3 is 18 residues. V lost 4 bases, J lost 1 base, and 13 bases stayed unmatched. Germline loops: CDR1 ENHRY, CDR2 SYGVKD. CDR3 DNA sequence: TGTGCCATCAGTGCCTCGGGACAGGGAGGGCGAGGTAACTATGGCTACACCTTC. As protein: CAISASGQGGRGNYGYTF.

This clonotype showed up many times. The chain joins TRBV12-3 or TRBV12-4 to TRBJ2-1; 7 bases are shared with TRBD2. V shed 5 bases and J 4 bases; nucleotides not matched to a gene: 5. This CDR3 contains 14 residues. CDR3 bases: TGTGCCAGCAGTAGCTGGGGGGGGTACAATGAGCAGTTCTTC. Its translation is CASSSWGGYNEQFF.

This clonotype was seen many times. The chain links TRBV7-9 to TRBJ2-1; D perhaps matches TRBD2 (6 bases). CDR3 length equals 13 residues. V lost 1 base to trimming and J lost 9 bases, with 10 bases between them. Germline-derived CDR1 and CDR2 are SEHNR and FQNEAQ (reference sequence). For the CDR3, the DNA is TGTGCCAGCAGCTTAGTTGGGGGGAGTGAGCAGTTCTTC. As protein: CASSLVGGSEQFF.

This clonotype was counted many times. The chain combines TRBV30 with TRBJ1-1; no clear D. The CDR3 consists of 13 residues. Germline assignment: CDR1 GTSNPN and CDR2 SVGIG (reference sequence). V lost 5 bases and J lost 3, with 13 bases in between. The CDR3 protein is CAWDKAKHTEAFF. CDR3 bases: TGTGCCTGGGACAAGGCGAAGCACACTGAAGCTTTCTTT.

The chain combines TRBV5-5 with TRBJ2-3; 10 nucleotides align to TRBD2. With 4 bases clipped from V and 2 bases from J, the junction kept 10 bases outside the gene matches. CDR3 size: 17 residues. CDR1 is SGHKS and CDR2 is YYEKEE in the germline V gene (reference sequence). In nucleotides, the CDR3 is TGTGCCAGCAGCCCAATAGCGGGAGGCGGAAACACAGATACGCAGTATTTT. It yields the protein CASSPIAGGGNTDTQYF.

This clonotype was observed many times. This rearrangement joins TRBV9 to TRBJ2-1; 9 nucleotides match TRBD1. V was pared by 4 bases and J by 4 bases, with 9 bases of the junction left unmatched. Germline CDR1 is SGDLS and CDR2 is YYNGEE. There are 16 residues in the CDR3. CDR3 residues: CASSPRLDRGYNEQFF. CDR3 nucleotide sequence: TGTGCCAGCAGCCCGAGATTGGACAGGGGTTACAATGAGCAGTTCTTC.

At least ten counts were recorded for this clonotype. The chain is built from TRBV12-3 or TRBV12-4 and TRBJ1-1; the D is unclear. V was pared by 5 bases and J by 5 bases, with 12 bases between. This CDR3 spans 13 amino acids. This chain's CDR3 is CASSPFPYTEAFF. The DNA of the CDR3 is TGTGCCAGCAGTCCTTTCCCCTATACTGAAGCTTTCTTT.

The gene calls are TRBV28 and TRBJ1-5; D ambiguous. Trimming removed 8 bases at V and 7 bases at J, with 15 bases between. Germline V CDR1 and CDR2: MDHEN, SYDVKM. CDR3 length: 13 residues. CDR3 sequence: CASGIGRVQPQHF. The CDR3 coding sequence is TGTGCCAGCGGAATAGGGAGGGTCCAGCCCCAGCATTTT.

This clonotype was observed many times. V is TRBV3-1 and J is TRBJ1-1; D ambiguous. Trimming left V 5 bases short and J 0 bases short, with 13 bases between. CDR1 is LGHDT, CDR2 YNNKEL, per germline (reference sequence). The CDR3 totals 15 residues. CDR3 sequence reads: CASSTLRALNTEAFF. In DNA, the CDR3 is TGTGCCAGCAGCACACTTCGTGCGTTGAACACTGAAGCTTTCTTT.

This clonotype was seen at least ten times. The chain employs TRBV6-5 and TRBJ2-7; the D call may be TRBD1 or TRBD2 (7 bases each). Between the trimmed V and J ends, which lost 2 bases and 5 bases, there was a span of 22 bases. Germline V gene lookup returns CDR1 MNHEY and CDR2 SVGAGI. The CDR3 is made up of 17 amino acids. CDR3 region: CASSYRVDRRESDEQYV. The CDR3, as DNA: TGTGCCAGCAGTTACCGAGTGGACAGGCGGGAGTCGGACGAGCAGTACGTC.

At least ten counts were recorded for this clonotype. This chain links TRBV7-6 with TRBJ2-7; either TRBD1 or TRBD2 may fit D (7 bases each). The CDR3 runs 15 residues. V was pared by 4 bases and J by 7 bases, with 20 bases between. CDR1 is SGHVS and CDR2 is FNYEAQ in the germline V gene. The DNA for the CDR3 is TGTGCCAGCAGCTCAGGGGGGGGAGTGAGGTGGGAGCAGTACGTC. This translates into CASSSGGGVRWEQYV.

Only a few counts were recorded for this clonotype. V is TRBV7-9 and J is TRBJ2-2; no clear D. This CDR3 spans 15 amino acids. Trimming left V 8 bases short and J 2 bases short, with 15 bases between. Germline V gene sequence: CDR1 SEHNR, CDR2 FQNEAQ (reference sequence). The CDR3 spells CASSPSGYNTGELFF. The CDR3 DNA is TGTGCCAGCTCCCCCTCGGGCTACAACACCGGGGAGCTGTTTTTT. The whole variable domain, remainder taken from reference TRBV7-9 and TRBJ2-2, is DTGVSQNPRHKITKRGQNVTFRCDPISEHNRLYWYRQTLGQGPEFLTYFQNEAQLEKSRLLSDRFSAERPKGSFSTLEIQRTEQGDSAMYLCASSPSGYNTGELFFGEGSRLTVL.

In nucleotides, the CDR3 is TGTGCCAGCAGACTAGGGGGCCGGGCGAACACTGAAGCTTTCTTT. The encoded protein is CASRLGGRANTEAFF. This sequence joins TRBV3-1 and TRBJ1-1, with 7 nucleotides matching TRBD1. The germline gives CDR1 LGHDT, CDR2 YNNKEL (reference sequence). The CDR3 covers 15 residues. Losses at the gene ends were 6 bases for V and 1 base for J; bases not matched to a gene: 8.

This clonotype was seen ten or more times. The chain links TRBV19 to TRBJ1-1; no clear D gene. V lost 7 bases to trimming and J lost 0 bases, with 9 bases between them. Per the germline V gene, CDR1 is LNHDA and CDR2 is SQIVND (reference sequence). The CDR3 contains 13 residues. This CDR3 is CASKPGMNTEAFF. The CDR3 DNA reads TGTGCCAGTAAACCGGGAATGAACACTGAAGCTTTCTTT.